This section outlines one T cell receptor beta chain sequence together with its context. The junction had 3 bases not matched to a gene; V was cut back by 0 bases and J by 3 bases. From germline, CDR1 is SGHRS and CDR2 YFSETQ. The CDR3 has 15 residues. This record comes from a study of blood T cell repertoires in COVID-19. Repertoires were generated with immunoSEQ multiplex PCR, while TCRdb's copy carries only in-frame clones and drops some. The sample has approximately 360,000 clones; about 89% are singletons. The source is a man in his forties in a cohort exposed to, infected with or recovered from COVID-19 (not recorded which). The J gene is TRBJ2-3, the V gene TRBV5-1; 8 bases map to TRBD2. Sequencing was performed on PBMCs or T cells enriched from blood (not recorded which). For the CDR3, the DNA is TGCGCCAGCAGCTTGGCAGGACTAGCAACAGATACGCAGTATTTT. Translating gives CASSLAGLATDTQYF. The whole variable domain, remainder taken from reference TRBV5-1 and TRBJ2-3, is KAGVTQTPRYLIKTRGQQVTLSCSPISGHRSVSWYQQTPGQGLQFLFEYFSETQRNKGNFPGRFSGRQFSNSRSEMNVSTLELGDSALYLCASSLAGLATDTQYFGPGTRLTVL.